One and the same sample provided the 20 T cell receptor beta chains below, sequenced in a study of vaccination effects on CD4 cells after COVID-19. No antigen is known for these receptors. Assay used: immunoSEQ multiplex PCR; TCRdb lists only in-frame clones, some missing. Counted here are 55,000 to 75,000 clones, roughly three quarters occurring once; the ten biggest clones make up roughly 4%. In the ViraFEST assay, antigen-specific CD4+ clonotypes were identified by expansion after peptide-pool stimulation. Cultured cells yielded isolated CD4+ T cells after 10 days. Vaccine recipients had no previous SARS-CoV-2 infection; their nucleocapsid antibodies were negative. The source was CD4+ T cells from PBMCs cultured with HCoV-OC43 spike peptides, collected before COVID-19 vaccination. Subset denoted: HCoV-OC43 spike overlapping peptide pool stimulation. These receptors were taken from a human donor who received a COVID-19 vaccine.

This chain connects TRBV27 to TRBJ2-3, with D perhaps given as TRBD1 or TRBD2 (5 bases each). The CDR3 runs 14 residues. Between the trimmed V and J ends, which lost 1 base and 6 bases, there was a span of 11 bases. Germline V lookup: CDR1 MNHEY, CDR2 SMNVEV (reference sequence). CDR3 sequence (DNA): TGTGCCAGCAGTTTATGGGACGAGTCGGATACGCAGTATTTT. Translation gives CASSLWDESDTQYF.

This clone showed up just once. V and J are TRBV6-1 and TRBJ1-2; no reliable D call. The CDR3 runs to 12 residues. Trimming pared 1 base from V and 8 bases from J, leaving 8 bases between. Germline CDR1 is MNHNS and CDR2 is SASEGT. The CDR3 DNA follows: TGTGCCAGCAGTGAAGTGGTCGGAGGCTACACCTTC. This codes for CASSEVVGGYTF.

This chain connects TRBV6-5 to TRBJ2-2; D is uncertain. Trimming removed 2 bases from V and 3 bases from J, with 13 bases in between. This CDR3 contains 16 residues. Germline loops: CDR1 MNHEY, CDR2 SVGAGI. Here the CDR3 DNA reads TGTGCCAGCAGTTACGGTCATGCTCCGGACACCGGGGAGCTGTTTTTT. Translation: CASSYGHAPDTGELFF.

This clone was recorded only once. The chain recombines TRBV11-1 with TRBJ1-1; D might be TRBD1 (5 bases). Germline loops: CDR1 SGHAT, CDR2 FQDESV (reference sequence). Trimming removed 2 bases from V and 1 base from J, with 8 bases in between. This CDR3 is 14 amino acids long. The CDR3 DNA is TGTGCCAGCAGCTTATGGGGGGGGAACACTGAAGCTTTCTTT. It encodes CASSLWGGNTEAFF.

The J gene is TRBJ2-3, the V gene TRBV24-1, with TRBD2 as a possible D gene (7 bases). V was pared by 5 bases and J by 4 bases, with 12 bases between. Germline loops: CDR1 KGHDR, CDR2 SFDVKD. This CDR3 comprises 14 residues. In DNA form, the CDR3 reads TGTGCCACCAGTGTCGGAGGGGGGGCAGATACGCAGTATTTT. Translated: CATSVGGGADTQYF.

This clone was seen only a few times. This chain joins TRBV25-1 and TRBJ1-2, with 8 positions matching TRBD1. The CDR3 contains 13 residues. Germline CDR1 reads MGHDK; CDR2 reads SYGVNS. Losses at the gene ends were 4 bases for V and 8 bases for J; bases not matched to a gene: 6. CDR3 region: CASSVAGGTGYTF. CDR3 in DNA: TGTGCCAGCAGTGTGGCAGGGGGCACAGGCTACACCTTC.

In this sample, this clone turned up a few times. The rearrangement uses TRBV23-1 and TRBJ2-7; 12 nucleotides match TRBD1. TRBV23-1 is assigned to the ORF class and has an uncertain function. The CDR3 is made up of 19 amino acids. V lost 2 bases and J lost 0; bases outside the gene matches: 11. The CDR3 loop is CASSQRSGQGAPSSYEQYV. In DNA form, the CDR3 reads TGCGCCAGCAGTCAACGGTCGGGACAGGGGGCCCCGAGCTCCTACGAGCAGTACGTC.

This clone was observed a single time. The chain uses TRBV7-2 and TRBJ2-5; D not certain. Trimming pared 3 bases from V and 5 bases from J, leaving 13 bases between. The CDR3 contains 14 residues. Germline-derived CDR1 and CDR2 are SGHTA and FQGNSA. In DNA form, the CDR3 reads TGTGCCAGCAGCTTTGCTTCGGCCGGGGAGACCCAGTACTTC. Its translation is CASSFASAGETQYF.

This chain joins TRBV19 and TRBJ1-2; tentatively, D is TRBD1 (5 bases). The germline V gene encodes CDR1 LNHDA and CDR2 SQIVND (reference sequence). The CDR3 totals 16 residues. Between the trimmed V and J ends, which lost 3 bases and 5 bases, there was a span of 19 bases. CDR3 in DNA: TGTGCCAGTAGTATGTCATCGCTGGGGCCTGGGTATGGCTACACCTTC. As protein: CASSMSSLGPGYGYTF.

The chain couples TRBV27 to TRBJ2-3, with a weak D call TRBD2 (6 bases). Germline CDR1 and CDR2: MNHEY and SMNVEV (reference sequence). The V end was cut by 6 bases, the J end by 2 bases, with 18 bases between. The CDR3 is made up of 16 amino acids. The CDR3 loop is CASSLRRRGSTDTQYF. The CDR3 nucleotides are TGTGCCAGCAGCCTCAGGAGACGGGGGTCCACAGATACGCAGTATTTT.

The rearrangement uses TRBV7-2 and TRBJ2-5; tentative D call: TRBD1 (6 bases). Germline V gives CDR1 SGHTA, CDR2 FQGNSA. V was trimmed by 2 bases and J by 2 bases, leaving 12 bases between them. CDR3 length equals 15 residues. DNA for the CDR3: TGTGCCAGCAGCTTAAACACAGGGTTTCAAGAGACCCAGTACTTC. It codes for CASSLNTGFQETQYF.

This chain joins TRBV6-5 and TRBJ1-1; no firm D call. The CDR3 runs 11 residues. Trimming cost V 7 bases and J 6 bases, with 9 bases left between them. Per the germline V gene, CDR1 is MNHEY and CDR2 is SVGAGI. The CDR3 sequence: CASTGYAEAFF. The CDR3 DNA sequence: TGTGCCAGCACGGGGTACGCTGAAGCTTTCTTT.

The chain is built from TRBV9 and TRBJ1-3; D uncertain. Trimming stripped 4 bases from V and 4 bases from J, with 9 bases between. Germline V gives CDR1 SGDLS, CDR2 YYNGEE. CDR3 length equals 13 residues. CDR3 nucleotide sequence: TGTGCCAGCAGCCCCTCGGTGGGAAACACCATATATTTT. This translates into CASSPSVGNTIYF.

The chain combines TRBV27 with TRBJ1-2; tentatively, D is TRBD1 (6 bases). This CDR3 spans 13 amino acids. V was cut by 3 bases and J by 8 bases, with 13 bases left in between. Germline CDR1 and CDR2: MNHEY and SMNVEV (reference sequence). CDR3 sequence: CASSFRGNQGYTF. The CDR3 DNA follows: TGTGCCAGCAGTTTCAGGGGCAATCAAGGCTACACCTTC.

V and J are TRBV7-2 and TRBJ2-5; 9 bases are shared with TRBD2. V was clipped by 7 bases and J by 6 bases; unmatched bases: 6. This CDR3 is 13 amino acids long. Germline V gene sequence: CDR1 SGHTA, CDR2 FQGNSA. This CDR3 reads CASTRRGGKTQYF. The CDR3 region has the DNA TGTGCCAGCACCCGGCGGGGGGGTAAGACCCAGTACTTC.

A few counts support this clone. J is TRBJ1-5 and V is TRBV10-3; D uncertain. The germline V gene encodes CDR1 ENHRY and CDR2 SYGVKD. V was cut by 3 bases and J by 2 bases, with 5 bases left in between. This CDR3 region has 13 residues. CDR3 loop: CAISEWGNQPQHF. CDR3 DNA: TGTGCCATCAGTGAATGGGGCAATCAGCCCCAGCATTTT.

The chain uses TRBV5-1 and TRBJ1-2, with 11 bases matching TRBD1. Germline V gene lookup returns CDR1 SGHRS and CDR2 YFSETQ. V lost 0 bases and J lost 5; bases outside the gene matches: 6. This CDR3 is 16 amino acids long. The CDR3 is CASSLAGQGASYGYTF. The DNA for the CDR3 is TGCGCCAGCAGCTTGGCCGGACAGGGGGCTTCGTATGGCTACACCTTC.

V and J are TRBV28 and TRBJ1-6; no definite D call. V was shortened by 5 bases and J by 7 bases, with 18 bases between the two germline ends. CDR1 MDHEN and CDR2 SYDVKM come from the germline V gene. The CDR3 is made up of 16 amino acids. The CDR3 spells CASSPPWQIGNSPLHF. The CDR3 region has the DNA TGTGCCAGCAGTCCCCCTTGGCAAATCGGGAATTCACCCCTCCACTTT.

J is TRBJ2-5 and V is TRBV5-4; 8 bases match TRBD2. The CDR3 has 15 amino acids. Germline CDR1 SGHNT, CDR2 YYREEE (reference sequence). Trimming cost V 0 bases and J 5 bases; bases outside gene matches: 6. Here the CDR3 reads CASSLGGLGVETQYF. In DNA, the CDR3 is TGTGCCAGCAGCTTGGGGGGACTAGGTGTGGAGACCCAGTACTTC. The whole variable domain, filled in from reference TRBV5-4 and TRBJ2-5, reads ETGVTQSPTHLIKTRGQQVTLRCSSQSGHNTVSWYQQALGQGPQFIFQYYREEENGRGNFPPRFSGLQFPNYSSELNVNALELDDSALYLCASSLGGLGVETQYFGPGTRLLVL.

The genes are TRBV14 and TRBJ2-1; the D is unclear. V was cut by 3 bases and J by 7 bases, with 10 bases left in between. In germline, CDR1 is SGHDN, CDR2 FVKESK. The CDR3 covers 13 residues. The CDR3 nucleotides read TGTGCCAGCAGCCAGAGATCCTCTAATGAGCAGTTCTTC. It encodes CASSQRSSNEQFF.